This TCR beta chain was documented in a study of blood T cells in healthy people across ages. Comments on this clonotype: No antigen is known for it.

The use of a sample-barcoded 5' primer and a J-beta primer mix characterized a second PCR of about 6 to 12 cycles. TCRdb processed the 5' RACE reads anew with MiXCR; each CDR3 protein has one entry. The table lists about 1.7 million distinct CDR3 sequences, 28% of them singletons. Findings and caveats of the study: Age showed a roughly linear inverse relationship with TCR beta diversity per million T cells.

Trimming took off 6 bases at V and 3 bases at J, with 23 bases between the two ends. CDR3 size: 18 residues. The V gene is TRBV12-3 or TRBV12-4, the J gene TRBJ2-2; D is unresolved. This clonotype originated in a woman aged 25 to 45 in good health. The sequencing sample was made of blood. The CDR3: CASSSSRHWPGYTGELFF. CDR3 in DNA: TGTGCCAGCAGCTCATCCCGTCACTGGCCTGGGTACACCGGGGAGCTGTTTTTT.